This T cell receptor beta chain was recorded in a study of T cell responses to AZD1222 COVID-19 vaccine. Clones were read by immunoSEQ multiplex PCR, and TCRdb kept only the in-frame ones, dropping some. Found here are about 140,000 clones, 92% of them singletons; the top ten hold about 10%. The CDR3 is 17 residues long. V dropped 5 bases and J dropped 0 bases, with 17 bases sitting between them. The V gene's germline CDR1 is SGHAT and CDR2 FQNNGV. The gene calls are TRBV11-2 and TRBJ2-1, with D possibly being TRBD2 (6 bases). The sequence came from an adult who received the AZD1222 COVID-19 vaccine. The sample consisted of peripheral blood, taken 28 days after the second AZD1222 dose. The CDR3 spells CASSPWRGSISYNEQFF. In DNA, the CDR3 is TGTGCCAGCAGCCCCTGGAGGGGATCTATCTCCTACAATGAGCAGTTCTTC.